This T cell receptor (beta chain) was sequenced during a study of cytomegalovirus exposure and HLA in healthy donors. Primers for the PCR totalled 60 Vbeta and 13 Jbeta. Authors' processing steps: Later work found about 80 million unique TCR beta chains, with roughly 11 million shared. Profiling relied on immunoSEQ multiplex PCR, and the TCRdb table lists in-frame clones only, not all of them. The V and J calls and clone size were taken over from that table, and D and trimming were inferred from the DNA. The table has around 150,000 clones, about 65% seen once. The CDR3 is 14 residues long. The V and J ends lost 1 base and 2 bases, in that order; junction bases with no gene match: 0. Germline V gives CDR1 LGHNA, CDR2 YNFKEQ.

The receptor comes from a woman aged 18-29 years in good health and CMV-seropositive. What was sequenced was PBMCs. The chain couples TRBV4-2 to TRBJ2-7; 9 bases line up with TRBD1. CDR3 DNA sequence: TGTGCCAGCAGCCAAGGACAGGGGGCCTACGAGCAGTACTTC. Its translation: CASSQGQGAYEQYF.